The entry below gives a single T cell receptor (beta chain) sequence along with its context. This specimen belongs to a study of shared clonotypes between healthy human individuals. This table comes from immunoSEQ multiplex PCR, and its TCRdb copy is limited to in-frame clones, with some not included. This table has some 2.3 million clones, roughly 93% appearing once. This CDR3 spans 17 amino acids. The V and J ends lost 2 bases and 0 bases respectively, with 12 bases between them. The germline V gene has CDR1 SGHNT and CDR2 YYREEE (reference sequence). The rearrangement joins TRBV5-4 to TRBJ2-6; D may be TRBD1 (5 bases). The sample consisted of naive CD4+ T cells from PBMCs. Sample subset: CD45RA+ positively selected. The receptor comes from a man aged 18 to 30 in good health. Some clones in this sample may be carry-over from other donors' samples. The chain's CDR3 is CASSLGLRGSGANVLTF. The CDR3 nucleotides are TGTGCCAGCAGCTTAGGCCTAAGGGGCTCTGGGGCCAACGTCCTGACTTTC.